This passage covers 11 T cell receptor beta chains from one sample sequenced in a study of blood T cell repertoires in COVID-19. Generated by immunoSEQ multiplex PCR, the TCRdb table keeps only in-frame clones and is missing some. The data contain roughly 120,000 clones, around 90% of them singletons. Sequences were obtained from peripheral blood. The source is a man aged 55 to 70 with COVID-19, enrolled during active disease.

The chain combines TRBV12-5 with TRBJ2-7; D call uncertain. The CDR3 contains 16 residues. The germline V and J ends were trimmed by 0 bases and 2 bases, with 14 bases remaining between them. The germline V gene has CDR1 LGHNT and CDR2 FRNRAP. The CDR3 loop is CASGLVLRPTTYEQYF. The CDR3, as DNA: TGTGCTAGTGGTTTGGTACTCCGACCCACTACCTACGAGCAGTACTTC.

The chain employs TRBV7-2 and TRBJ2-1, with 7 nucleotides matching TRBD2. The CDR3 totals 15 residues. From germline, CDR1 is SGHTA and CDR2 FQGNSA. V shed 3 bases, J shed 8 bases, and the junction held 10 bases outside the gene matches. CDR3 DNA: TGTGCCAGCAGCTTCGGCGGGAGTGGGTTTTATGAGCAGTTCTTC. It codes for CASSFGGSGFYEQFF.

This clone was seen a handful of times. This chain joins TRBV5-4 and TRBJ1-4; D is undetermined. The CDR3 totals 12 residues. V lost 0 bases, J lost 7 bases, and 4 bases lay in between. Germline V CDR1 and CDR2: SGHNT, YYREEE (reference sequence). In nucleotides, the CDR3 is TGTGCCAGCAGCTTGGACGGTGAAAAACTGTTTTTT. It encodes CASSLDGEKLFF. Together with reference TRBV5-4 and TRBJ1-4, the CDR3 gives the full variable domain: ETGVTQSPTHLIKTRGQQVTLRCSSQSGHNTVSWYQQALGQGPQFIFQYYREEENGRGNFPPRFSGLQFPNYSSELNVNALELDDSALYLCASSLDGEKLFFGSGTQLSVL.

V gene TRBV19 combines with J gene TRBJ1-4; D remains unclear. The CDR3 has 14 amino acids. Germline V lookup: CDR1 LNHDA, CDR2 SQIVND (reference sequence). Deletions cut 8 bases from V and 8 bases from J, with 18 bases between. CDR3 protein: CASGRLFSNEKLFF. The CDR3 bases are TGTGCCAGTGGTCGTCTCTTCAGTAACGAAAAACTGTTTTTT.

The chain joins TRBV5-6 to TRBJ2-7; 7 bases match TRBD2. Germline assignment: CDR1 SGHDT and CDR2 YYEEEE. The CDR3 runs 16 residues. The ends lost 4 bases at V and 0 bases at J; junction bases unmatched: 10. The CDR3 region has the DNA TGTGCCAGCAGCCCGGGGGGAGTGATTTACTCCTACGAGCAGTACTTC. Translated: CASSPGGVIYSYEQYF.

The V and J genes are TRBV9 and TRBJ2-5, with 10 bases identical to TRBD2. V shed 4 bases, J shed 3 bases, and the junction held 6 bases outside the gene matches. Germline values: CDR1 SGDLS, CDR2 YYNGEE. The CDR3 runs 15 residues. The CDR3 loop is CASSPGLAAKETQYF. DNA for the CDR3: TGTGCCAGCAGCCCCGGACTAGCGGCTAAAGAGACCCAGTACTTC.

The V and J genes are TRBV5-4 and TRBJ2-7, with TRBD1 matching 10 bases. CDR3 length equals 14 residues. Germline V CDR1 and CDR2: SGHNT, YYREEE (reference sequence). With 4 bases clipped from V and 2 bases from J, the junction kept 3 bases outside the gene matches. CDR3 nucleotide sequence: TGTGCCAGCAGCCCCGGGACAGGGGCCTACGAGCAGTACTTC. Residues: CASSPGTGAYEQYF.

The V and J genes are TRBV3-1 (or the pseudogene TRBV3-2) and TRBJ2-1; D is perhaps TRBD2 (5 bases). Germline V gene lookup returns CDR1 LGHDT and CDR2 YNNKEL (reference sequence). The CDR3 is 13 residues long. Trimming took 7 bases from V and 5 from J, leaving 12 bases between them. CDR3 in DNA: TGTGCCAGCACCCTGCGGGCGAACAATGAGCAGTTCTTC. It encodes CASTLRANNEQFF.

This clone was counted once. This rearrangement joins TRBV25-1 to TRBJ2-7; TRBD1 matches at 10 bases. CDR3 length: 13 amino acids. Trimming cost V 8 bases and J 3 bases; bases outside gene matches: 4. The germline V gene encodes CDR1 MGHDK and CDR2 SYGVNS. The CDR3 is CASFGTGDYEQYF. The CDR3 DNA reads TGTGCCAGCTTTGGGACAGGGGACTACGAGCAGTACTTC.

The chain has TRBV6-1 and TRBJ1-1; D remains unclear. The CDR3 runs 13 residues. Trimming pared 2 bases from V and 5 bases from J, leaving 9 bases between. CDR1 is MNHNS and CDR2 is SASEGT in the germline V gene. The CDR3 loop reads CASSESRVTEAFF. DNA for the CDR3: TGTGCCAGCAGTGAAAGCCGAGTGACTGAAGCTTTCTTT.

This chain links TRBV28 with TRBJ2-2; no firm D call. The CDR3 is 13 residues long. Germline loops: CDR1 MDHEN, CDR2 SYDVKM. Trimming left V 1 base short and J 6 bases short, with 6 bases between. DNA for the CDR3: TGTGCCAGCAGTTTATCAGAACCCGGGGAGCTGTTTTTT. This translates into CASSLSEPGELFF.